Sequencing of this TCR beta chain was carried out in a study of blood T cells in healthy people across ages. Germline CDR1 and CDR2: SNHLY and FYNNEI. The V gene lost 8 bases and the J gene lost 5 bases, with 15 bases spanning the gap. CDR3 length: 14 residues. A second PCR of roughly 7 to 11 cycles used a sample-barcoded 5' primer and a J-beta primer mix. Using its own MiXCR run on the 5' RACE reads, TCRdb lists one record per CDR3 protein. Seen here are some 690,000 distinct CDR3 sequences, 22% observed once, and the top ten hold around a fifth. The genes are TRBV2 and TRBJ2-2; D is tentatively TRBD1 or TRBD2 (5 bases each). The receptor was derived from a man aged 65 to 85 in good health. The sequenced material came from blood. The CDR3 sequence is CASRWDPPTGELFF. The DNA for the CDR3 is TGTGCCAGCCGTTGGGACCCTCCTACCGGGGAGCTGTTTTTT.